The rows below give T cell receptor beta chains drawn from one sample of a study of T cells in Graves' hyperthyroidism and ophthalmopathy. In TCRdb, the multiplex PCR reads were re-called with MiXCR into one record per CDR3 protein. Of 600,000 to 800,000 distinct CDR3 sequences detected, roughly 32% appear once; the ten largest clones hold approximately 31%. The sample was blood. The receptors here all came from a woman aged 40 to 50 with Graves' hyperthyroidism. The CDR3 runs from the conserved cysteine through the conserved F or W. A D gene is named only where the DNA matches it firmly.

TRBV7-3,NA,CASSPPVGPGVSYTF
TRBV12-3/TRBV12-4,TRBD2,CASNPKGLFTGELFF
TRBV6-6,NA,CASSIDGWYEQYF
TRBV10-2,NA,CASSVGGTTDTQYF
TRBV20-1,TRBD2,CSAGGQAGGPYEQYF
TRBV6-5,TRBD1,CASTHLPTGTWETQYF
TRBV4-3,NA,CASSQDGVEQYF
TRBV19,TRBD1,CASSIAYRGSGYTF
TRBV20-1,TRBD2,CSAREGLAGGPGGVGEQYF
TRBV7-9,TRBD1,CASSPPDRNYEQYF
TRBV6-1,NA,CASGKGRGGLSGNTIYF
TRBV20-1,TRBD2,CSGTSGYQETQYF
TRBV7-9,NA,CASTGLDTQYF
TRBV10-1,NA,CASSERVNQPQHF
TRBV19,NA,CASSIPGSDAGELFF
TRBV7-9,TRBD1,CASSLSGQGAGGGYTF
TRBV12-3/TRBV12-4,NA,CASSFGGFREKLFF
TRBV29-1,NA,CSVDDGAGSGANVLTF
TRBV7-2,TRBD1,CASSPDGQGGKNIQYF
TRBV11-1,NA,CASSLEAGHLYGYTF
TRBV6-5,NA,CASRPYGGEKLFF
TRBV7-8,NA,CASSLFNLKETQYF
TRBV7-9,TRBD1,CASSHRDRSYNSPLHF
TRBV6-6,NA,CATRGSYEQYF
TRBV10-3,TRBD1,CASSYSRQGLMAQYF
TRBV10-3,TRBD1,CAISDRGKETQYF
TRBV2,NA,CASRGTPGEKLFF
TRBV7-3,NA,CASSSSGTADTGELFF
TRBV28,NA,CASSFGSGGGQPQHF
TRBV10-3,NA,CAISEDSRFEAFF
TRBV7-9,NA,CASSFGDTYEQYF
TRBV4-3,NA,CASSQDLWAANTGELFF
TRBV10-3,NA,CAFKGAGSNQPQHF
TRBV2,NA,CASGSTGMNTEAFF
TRBV20-1,TRBD1,CSAQGQGLLAEGYTF
TRBV10-3,NA,CASSEARNTGELFF
TRBV19,NA,CASSHGQRYPGAEAFF
TRBV6-5,TRBD1,CASSDRGLHTGELFF
TRBV6-5,NA,CASSFAARGETQYF
TRBV12-3/TRBV12-4,NA,CASISGRLNYGYTF
TRBV7-2,NA,CASSGTRGYYEQCF
TRBV7-2,TRBD1,CASTLGQVVDEQFF
TRBV6-5,NA,CASSYRRNYGYTF
TRBV7-2,NA,CASSLAEDLNKRNYGYTF
TRBV7-2,TRBD2,CASSLAASGRGPETQYF
TRBV4-1,NA,CASSPTYRGNQPQHF
TRBV6-1,NA,CARSERGGVEAFF
TRBV20-1,TRBD1,CSANRDRGSNPYGYTF
TRBV12-3/TRBV12-4,TRBD1,CANSFDRANTGELFF
TRBV6-5,NA,CASSTPQAYEQYF
TRBV29-1,NA,CSVSILTGFSEKLFF
TRBV2,NA,CASSVMAGNGNTIYF